The 28 T cell receptor beta chains below come from one sample, sequenced in a study of shared clonotypes between healthy human individuals. Here immunoSEQ multiplex PCR was the method, and the copy in TCRdb shows in-frame clones only, minus some. The sample consists of 450,000 or so clones, roughly three quarters of them appearing once. The source material was PBMCs. These receptors were obtained from a woman between 40 and 55 years old in good health. Some clones in this sample may be carry-over from other donors' samples.

The chain recombines TRBV5-1 with TRBJ2-5; possibly TRBD1 for D (5 bases). Germline CDR1 and CDR2: SGHRS and YFSETQ. The length of the CDR3 is 14 residues. Deletions cut 6 bases from V and 1 base from J, with 13 bases between. CDR3 region: CASTAGSTQETQYF. In DNA form, the CDR3 reads TGCGCCAGCACCGCAGGGTCCACCCAAGAGACCCAGTACTTC. Full variable domain (rest looked up from reference TRBV5-1 and TRBJ2-5): KAGVTQTPRYLIKTRGQQVTLSCSPISGHRSVSWYQQTPGQGLQFLFEYFSETQRNKGNFPGRFSGRQFSNSRSEMNVSTLELGDSALYLCASTAGSTQETQYFGPGTRLLVL.

The V call is TRBV6-6, the J call TRBJ2-7, with no clear D. CDR1 and CDR2 from the germline V gene are MNHNY and SVGAGI (reference sequence). The CDR3 contains 11 residues. Between the trimmed V and J ends, which lost 6 bases and 5 bases, there was a span of 8 bases. CDR3 in amino acids: CASRKHDEQYF. The CDR3 region has the DNA TGTGCCAGCAGGAAACACGACGAGCAGTACTTC.

The V gene is TRBV11-2, the J gene TRBJ2-7, with 12 bases that match TRBD2. CDR3 length: 16 residues. Germline CDR1 reads SGHAT; CDR2 reads FQNNGV. V trimming: 5 bases; J trimming: 0 bases; junction bases outside the gene matches: 5. The CDR3 loop is CASSPTSGGSSYEQYF. The CDR3 nucleotides are TGTGCCAGCAGCCCAACTAGCGGGGGGAGCTCCTACGAGCAGTACTTC.

The genes are TRBV15 and TRBJ2-3, with 14 nucleotides matching TRBD2. CDR3 length: 18 residues. Per the germline V gene, CDR1 is LNHNV and CDR2 is YYDKDF (reference sequence). Unmatched junction bases numbered 8, after V lost 1 base and J lost 5 bases. CDR3 protein: CATSRGLGLAGGVDTQYF. In DNA, the CDR3 is TGTGCCACCAGCAGAGGTCTAGGACTAGCGGGAGGAGTAGATACGCAGTATTTT.

The CDR3 sequence: CASSPQGAVGANVLTF. The CDR3 bases are TGTGCCAGCAGTCCGCAGGGGGCGGTTGGGGCCAACGTCCTGACTTTC. This sequence joins TRBV28 and TRBJ2-6, with 8 bases fitting TRBD1. CDR3 size: 16 residues. CDR1 is MDHEN and CDR2 is SYDVKM in the germline V gene. With V trimmed by 5 bases and J by 3 bases, 6 bases remained unmatched.

The J gene is TRBJ2-7, the V gene TRBV5-5; 11 positions match TRBD2. The V segment lost 4 bases and the J segment 6 bases; nucleotides outside the gene matches: 12. There are 16 residues in the CDR3. The germline V gene encodes CDR1 SGHKS and CDR2 YYEKEE (reference sequence). For the CDR3, the DNA is TGTGCCAGCAGCCAATCCACTAGCGGGAGTTTTCTCGAGCAGTACTTC. This codes for CASSQSTSGSFLEQYF.

CDR3 residues: CASSYSRTDRADTQYF. DNA for the CDR3: TGTGCCAGCAGTTACTCCAGAACGGATAGGGCAGATACGCAGTATTTT. The V and J genes are TRBV6-5 and TRBJ2-3; no clear D. In germline, CDR1 is MNHEY, CDR2 SVGAGI. This CDR3 region has 16 residues. Trimming cost V 0 bases and J 4 bases, with 14 bases left between them.

The J gene is TRBJ1-1, the V gene TRBV7-9; D ambiguous. Germline values: CDR1 SEHNR, CDR2 FQNEAQ (reference sequence). Trimming took off 5 bases at V and 11 bases at J, with 12 bases between the two ends. The CDR3 has 11 residues. The CDR3 here is CASSLGREAFF. The CDR3 region has the DNA TGTGCCAGCAGCCTAGGGAGGGAGGCTTTCTTT. Full variable domain (missing parts from reference TRBV7-9 and TRBJ1-1): DTGVSQNPRHKITKRGQNVTFRCDPISEHNRLYWYRQTLGQGPEFLTYFQNEAQLEKSRLLSDRFSAERPKGSFSTLEIQRTEQGDSAMYLCASSLGREAFFGQGTRLTVV.

V usage is TRBV6-1 and J usage is TRBJ1-5, with D unclear. Germline assignment: CDR1 MNHNS and CDR2 SASEGT. This CDR3 is 15 amino acids long. Deletions cut 0 bases from V and 4 bases from J, with 10 bases between. The DNA for the CDR3 is TGTGCCAGCAGTGAAGCGCTTCTGGAGAATCAGCCCCAGCATTTT. It yields the protein CASSEALLENQPQHF.

A word on this clone: A much larger clone lies one base from this, so it may be a read error. Within the sample, other DNA sequences also encode this same CDR3. This sequence joins TRBV11-3 and TRBJ2-2; unclear D gene. The germline V gene has CDR1 SGHNT and CDR2 YENEEA. There are 13 residues in the CDR3. This CDR3 reads CASSLERTGELFF. CDR3 sequence (DNA): TGTGCCAGCAGCCTAGAGCGAACAGGGGAGCTGTTTTTT.

The rearrangement joins TRBV29-1 to TRBJ2-5, with D tentatively TRBD2 (6 bases). The CDR3 covers 15 residues. The germline V gene encodes CDR1 SQVTM and CDR2 ANQGSEA. Trimming took 1 base from V and 1 from J, leaving 13 bases between them. CDR3 amino acids: CSVEARRGSQETQYF. The DNA for the CDR3 is TGCAGCGTTGAAGCTCGACGGGGGTCCCAAGAGACCCAGTACTTC.

The rearrangement joins TRBV7-2 to TRBJ1-1, with D possibly TRBD1 on 5 matching bases. The length of the CDR3 is 15 residues. V was clipped by 6 bases and J by 4 bases, with 18 bases between them. CDR1 and CDR2 (germline): SGHTA, FQGNSA. CDR3 sequence reads: CASSEIRVASTEAFF. The CDR3, as DNA: TGTGCCAGCAGTGAGATCAGGGTAGCGTCCACTGAAGCTTTCTTT. The whole variable domain, remainder taken from reference TRBV7-2 and TRBJ1-1, is GAGVSQSPSNKVTEKGKDVELRCDPISGHTALYWYRQSLGQGLEFLIYFQGNSAPDKSGLPSDRFSAERTGGSVSTLTIQRTQQEDSAVYLCASSEIRVASTEAFFGQGTRLTVV.

With respect to this clone: A much larger clone sits a single nucleotide away, making a read error possible. The J gene is TRBJ2-3, the V gene TRBV7-8; D is unresolved. V was cut by 0 bases and J by 4 bases, with 2 bases left in between. CDR3 length equals 12 residues. CDR1 SGHVS and CDR2 FQNEAQ come from the germline V gene. The CDR3 sequence: CASSLAADTQYF. The CDR3 region has the DNA TGTGCCAGCAGCTTAGCGGCAGATACGCAGTATTTT.

Points on this clone: With a far larger clone one base away, a read error is the likely cause. The V gene is TRBV28, the J gene TRBJ1-5; D call uncertain. V shed 5 bases and J shed 0 bases, with 5 bases lying between them. CDR1 is MDHEN, CDR2 SYDVKM, per germline. The CDR3 loop spans 13 amino acids. The CDR3 DNA is TGTGCCAGCAGTCGGGATAGCAATCAGCCCCAGCATTTT. It specifies CASSRDSNQPQHF.

This clone has a handful of counts. A single base separates this from a much larger clone, so it may be a read error. The rearrangement uses TRBV28 and TRBJ2-7; the match to TRBD2 covers 8 bases. V shed 4 bases, J shed 13 bases, and the junction held 9 bases outside the gene matches. Germline V gene lookup returns CDR1 MDHEN and CDR2 SYDVKM. The CDR3 totals 12 residues. This chain's CDR3 is CASSSGSGGSYF. The CDR3 DNA sequence: TGTGCCAGCAGTTCTGGGAGCGGGGGTTCTTACTTC.

The rearrangement joins TRBV19 to TRBJ2-1; 13 bases map to TRBD2. Losses at the gene ends were 4 bases for V and 4 bases for J; bases not matched to a gene: 7. The germline V gene has CDR1 LNHDA and CDR2 SQIVND (reference sequence). The CDR3 sequence is 17 residues long. CDR3 sequence reads: CASSRTSGSTLYNEQFF. The CDR3 bases are TGTGCCAGTAGTAGGACTAGCGGGAGCACGCTGTACAATGAGCAGTTCTTC.

The CDR3 region has the DNA TGTGCCAGTACCACTCCATCCGGTCGGTATCGGACTCTTAACTATGGCTACACCTTC. Its translation: CASTTPSGRYRTLNYGYTF. J is TRBJ1-2 and V is TRBV19, with D unclear. The germline gives CDR1 LNHDA, CDR2 SQIVND (reference sequence). The ends were cut back, 7 bases at V and 1 base at J, with 28 bases in the middle. The CDR3 has 19 amino acids.

CDR3 residues: CASSSYGTGGIYEQYF. CDR3 sequence (DNA): TGTGCCAGCAGCTCCTACGGCACAGGGGGCATATACGAGCAGTACTTC. The chain uses TRBV7-2 and TRBJ2-7, with 9 bases lining up with TRBD1. J gave up 4 bases and V 4 bases, and 11 bases lay outside the gene matches. This CDR3 has 16 residues. Germline V lookup: CDR1 SGHTA, CDR2 FQGNSA. The full variable domain, in which reference TRBV7-2 and TRBJ2-7 provide the parts outside the CDR3, is GAGVSQSPSNKVTEKGKDVELRCDPISGHTALYWYRQSLGQGLEFLIYFQGNSAPDKSGLPSDRFSAERTGGSVSTLTIQRTQQEDSAVYLCASSSYGTGGIYEQYFGPGTRLTVT.

The chain combines TRBV5-1 with TRBJ1-4; 8 bases match TRBD1. The CDR3 has 14 residues. Germline V CDR1 and CDR2: SGHRS, YFSETQ. Losses at the gene ends were 2 bases for V and 6 bases for J; bases not matched to a gene: 3. The CDR3: CASSFGQGYEKLFF. The CDR3, as DNA: TGCGCCAGCAGCTTTGGACAGGGTTATGAAAAACTGTTTTTT.

V gene TRBV6-6 combines with J gene TRBJ1-4, with 9 positions matching TRBD1. The J segment lost 7 bases and the V segment lost 3 bases, leaving 6 bases of the junction unmatched. The germline gives CDR1 MNHNY, CDR2 SVGAGI (reference sequence). CDR3 length equals 15 residues. The CDR3 DNA sequence: TGTGCCAGCAGTTATTCCGGGACAGGGAGTGAAAAACTGTTTTTT. Residues: CASSYSGTGSEKLFF.

This clone was recorded only once. V gene TRBV4-1 combines with J gene TRBJ1-5; the match to TRBD1 covers 7 bases. The CDR3 totals 15 residues. Germline trimming cut 1 base from V and 3 bases from J; bases unmatched to any gene: 3. Germline assignment: CDR1 MGHRA and CDR2 YSYEKL. In nucleotides, the CDR3 is TGCGCCAGCAGCCAAGGACAGGGCAACAATCAGCCCCAGCATTTT. Protein sequence: CASSQGQGNNQPQHF.

This clone showed up many times. Additional DNA sequences in this sample encode the identical CDR3. The rearrangement joins TRBV29-1 to TRBJ2-5; unclear D gene. Germline V gene lookup returns CDR1 SQVTM and CDR2 ANQGSEA. The CDR3 runs to 12 residues. V gave up 8 bases and J gave up 2 bases, with 12 bases separating them. CDR3 region: CSYNGIQETQYF. As DNA, the CDR3 is TGCAGCTACAACGGAATACAAGAGACCCAGTACTTC.

The rearrangement links TRBV28 to TRBJ2-7; tentative D call: TRBD1 (6 bases). The CDR3 totals 13 residues. Trimming stripped 6 bases from V and 4 bases from J, with 13 bases between. From germline, CDR1 is MDHEN and CDR2 SYDVKM. The CDR3 DNA is TGTGCCAGCAGCGGACAGTCCTCTTACGAGCAGTACTTC. This gives the protein CASSGQSSYEQYF.

This clone has only a few counts. The chain employs TRBV30 and TRBJ2-7; either TRBD1 or TRBD2 may supply D (5 bases each). V was pared by 6 bases and J by 2 bases, with 14 bases between. The V gene's germline CDR1 is GTSNPN and CDR2 SVGIG (reference sequence). The CDR3 consists of 13 residues. CDR3 sequence: CACHPTGPYEQYF. The CDR3 DNA sequence: TGTGCCTGCCATCCGACGGGACCCTACGAGCAGTACTTC.

This clone was detected only a few times. This sequence joins TRBV7-2 and TRBJ2-5, with 10 bases that match TRBD2. The J call may not be correct, given that the DNA end is closer to TRBJ2-7. From germline, CDR1 is SGHTA and CDR2 FQGNSA. The CDR3 loop spans 17 amino acids. DNA of the CDR3: TGTGCCAGCAGCTTAACCGGGACTAGCGACCGAAATTACGAGCAGTACTTC. This encodes CASSLTGTSDRNYEQYF.

Many counts were recorded for this clone. This sample also contains other DNA sequences that code for the same CDR3. The chain has TRBV5-1 and TRBJ2-3; D uncertain. The CDR3 spans 15 residues. V shed 0 bases and J shed 0 bases, with 8 bases lying between them. CDR1 and CDR2 (germline): SGHRS, YFSETQ. The CDR3 here is CASSLESGSTDTQYF. DNA of the CDR3: TGCGCCAGCAGCTTGGAGTCCGGGAGCACAGATACGCAGTATTTT.

V gene TRBV5-1 combines with J gene TRBJ2-1; 12 nucleotides line up with TRBD2. V lost 4 bases, J lost 5 bases, and 4 bases stayed unmatched. The CDR3 loop spans 15 amino acids. Germline CDR1 SGHRS, CDR2 YFSETQ. The CDR3 reads CASSPLAGGDNEQFF. CDR3 DNA sequence: TGCGCCAGCAGCCCGCTAGCGGGGGGGGACAATGAGCAGTTCTTC.

A note on this clone: A far larger clone lies a single base away; this is likely a read error. The genes are TRBV27 and TRBJ1-1, with D perhaps TRBD1 (5 bases). The CDR3 contains 16 residues. Germline-derived CDR1 and CDR2 are MNHEY and SMNVEV (reference sequence). Trimming cost V 1 base and J 4 bases, with 16 bases left between them. This CDR3 is CASSLFGTQVGTEAFF. DNA for the CDR3: TGTGCCAGCAGTTTATTCGGGACCCAGGTAGGCACTGAAGCTTTCTTT.